Each of the 6 T cell receptor beta chains below was sequenced from the same sample in a study of blood T cell repertoires in COVID-19. TCRdb keeps only in-frame clones here, not all; method: immunoSEQ multiplex PCR. The top ten clones hold just under 8.5% of a sample with some 190,000 clones, around 83% of them seen once. Input material: peripheral blood. The receptors were sampled from a woman aged 55 to 70 with acute or convalescent COVID-19.

The chain recombines TRBV1 with TRBJ1-1; the listed D gene, TRBD1, was not tested against the DNA. TRBV1 is listed as a pseudogene. The CDR3 spans 17 residues. The CDR3 protein is CTSSPDHIDRVNTEAFF. CDR3 coding DNA: TGCACCAGCAGCCCAGATCACATAGACAGGGTGAACACTGAAGCTTTCTTT.

This rearrangement joins TRBV29-1 to TRBJ1-1; 7 nucleotides agree with TRBD1. V trimming: 7 bases; J trimming: 3 bases; junction bases outside the gene matches: 8. The CDR3 is 13 amino acids. Germline assignment: CDR1 SQVTM and CDR2 ANQGSEA. CDR3 sequence (DNA): TGCAGCGCCGGGGCCAGGGGGGACACTGAAGCTTTCTTT. Its protein product is CSAGARGDTEAFF.

Only one count was recorded for this clone. V is TRBV5-1 and J is TRBJ2-5; 12 bases fit TRBD2. The CDR3 has 15 residues. Per germline, CDR1 SGHRS and CDR2 YFSETQ. The V segment lost 4 bases and the J segment 5 bases; nucleotides outside the gene matches: 6. The CDR3 spells CASSRNLAGGETQYF. DNA for the CDR3: TGCGCCAGCAGCCGTAATCTAGCGGGAGGGGAGACCCAGTACTTC.

This clone was counted only a few times. An end of the junction does not agree with germline; a read error may underlie this. The chain is built from TRBV29-1 and TRBJ2-1; 8 bases agree with TRBD2. The V gene's germline CDR1 is SQVTM and CDR2 ANQGSEA. The CDR3 consists of 14 residues. The chain's CDR3 is CSVEKREGYDEQFF. In nucleotides, the CDR3 is TGCAGCGTTGAAAAACGGGAGGGCTACGATGAGCAGTTCTTC.

CDR3 protein: CASSIEGISNQPQHF. The CDR3 DNA reads TGTGCCAGTAGTATCGAGGGAATTAGCAATCAGCCCCAGCATTTT. The gene calls are TRBV19 and TRBJ1-5; D is unclear. The CDR3 runs 15 residues. The ends were cut back, 3 bases at V and 0 bases at J, with 9 bases in the middle. Per the germline V gene, CDR1 is LNHDA and CDR2 is SQIVND (reference sequence).

The chain has TRBV27 and TRBJ1-6; possible D gene TRBD1, 6 bases. With 8 bases removed from V and 7 bases from J, the gap between germline ends came to 21 bases. The CDR3 extends over 16 amino acids. Germline CDR1 is MNHEY and CDR2 is SMNVEV (reference sequence). The CDR3 loop reads CASGRQEIGRNSPLHF. Written as DNA, the CDR3 is TGTGCCAGCGGCCGACAGGAGATAGGACGCAATTCACCCCTCCACTTT.